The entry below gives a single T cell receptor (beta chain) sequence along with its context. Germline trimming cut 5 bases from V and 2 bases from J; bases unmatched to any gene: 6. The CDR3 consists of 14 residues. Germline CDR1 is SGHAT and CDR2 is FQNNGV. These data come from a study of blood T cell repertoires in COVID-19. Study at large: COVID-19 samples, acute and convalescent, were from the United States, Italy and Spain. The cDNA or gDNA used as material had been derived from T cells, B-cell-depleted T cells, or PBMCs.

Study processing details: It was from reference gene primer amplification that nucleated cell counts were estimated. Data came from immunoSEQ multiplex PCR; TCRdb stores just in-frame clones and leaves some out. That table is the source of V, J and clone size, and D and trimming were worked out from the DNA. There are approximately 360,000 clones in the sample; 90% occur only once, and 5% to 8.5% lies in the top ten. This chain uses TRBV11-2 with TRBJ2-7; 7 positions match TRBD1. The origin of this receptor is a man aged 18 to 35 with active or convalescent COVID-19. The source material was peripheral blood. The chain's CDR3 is CASSTTGTAYEQYF. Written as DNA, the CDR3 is TGTGCCAGCAGCACCACCGGGACAGCCTACGAGCAGTACTTC. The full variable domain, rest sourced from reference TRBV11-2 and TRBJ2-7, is EAGVAQSPRYKIIEKRQSVAFWCNPISGHATLYWYQQILGQGPKLLIQFQNNGVVDDSQLPKDRFSAERLKGVDSTLKIQPAKLEDSAVYLCASSTTGTAYEQYFGPGTRLTVT.